This TCR beta chain was identified during a study of control samples from healthy donors and cancer patients. Repertoires were generated with immunoSEQ multiplex PCR, while TCRdb's copy carries only in-frame clones and drops some. The top ten clones hold approximately 1.2% of a sample with about 65,000 clones, 75% to 95% of them seen once. J was trimmed by 4 bases and V by 1 base; bases with no gene match: 3. In germline, CDR1 is SEHNR, CDR2 FQNEAQ (reference sequence). This CDR3 has 15 amino acids. V gene TRBV7-9 combines with J gene TRBJ2-3; 9 nucleotides agree with TRBD2. What was sequenced was PBMCs. The source of this sequence is a woman between 45 and 65 years old with colorectal cancer. The CDR3 sequence: CASSLEGGRADTQYF. In DNA, the CDR3 is TGTGCCAGCAGCTTAGAAGGCGGGAGGGCAGATACGCAGTATTTT.